This is a list of T cell receptor beta chains from one sample in a study of blood T cell repertoires in COVID-19. TCRdb's copy holds only in-frame clones and misses some; the assay was immunoSEQ multiplex PCR. This table holds about 160,000 clones, around 92% found once. The sequencing input was peripheral blood. Every receptor here comes from a young man with COVID-19, enrolled during active disease. Both conserved end residues are part of each CDR3. D genes are given only for firm matches. Size values are once, few and many counts, or a class for expanded clones, and some rows have none.

J gene	clone size	D gene	CDR3 length	V gene	CDR3 DNA	CDR3 protein
TRBJ2-7	.	.	11	TRBV2	TGTGCCAGCAGTGCAGGGTACGAGCAGTACTTC	CASSAGYEQYF
TRBJ2-3	.	TRBD2	18	TRBV24-1	TGTGCCACCAGCTGGAGGGCTAGCGGGCCTAGGTCCACAGATACGCAGTATTTT	CATSWRASGPRSTDTQYF
TRBJ2-7	.	TRBD2	16	TRBV6-5	TGTGCCAGCAGTTCTCGGGGAGGGTCTCCAGTATACGAGCAGTACTTC	CASSSRGGSPVYEQYF
TRBJ1-1	.	TRBD1	14	TRBV14	TGTGCCAGCAGCCGGGACAGGGGAGGGACTGAAGCTTTCTTT	CASSRDRGGTEAFF
TRBJ2-7	.	.	15	TRBV5-4	TGTGCCAGCAGCATGTGGACTTCCTTCTCCTACGAGCAGTACTTC	CASSMWTSFSYEQYF
TRBJ2-7	.	TRBD1	13	TRBV6-5	TGTGCCAGCAGGACATACGACAGGGACGAGCAGTACTTC	CASRTYDRDEQYF
TRBJ1-1	.	.	15	TRBV13	TGTGCCAGCAGCTTATGGGGCAGGTCGAACACTGAAGCTTTCTTT	CASSLWGRSNTEAFF
TRBJ1-2	.	.	12	TRBV12-3/TRBV12-4	TGTGCCAGCAGCCCGGACACCTATGGCTACACCTTC	CASSPDTYGYTF
TRBJ2-7	.	.	12	TRBV6-5	TGTGCCAGCAGATCCGACAGGCACGAGCAGTACTTC	CASRSDRHEQYF
TRBJ1-4	.	.	14	TRBV7-8	TGTGCCAGCAGCCCTTTTAAGGGGGGGGAAAAACTGTTTTTT	CASSPFKGGEKLFF
TRBJ2-7	once	TRBD2	17	TRBV27	TGTGCCAGCAGTCCGTCCCCCGGGCGGGAGGGCCGAGGCGAGCAGTACTTC	CASSPSPGREGRGEQYF
TRBJ1-5	.	TRBD1	16	TRBV7-2	TGTGCCAGCAGCTTGGGGGGACAGGGTAGGACTCAGCCCCAGCATTTT	CASSLGGQGRTQPQHF
TRBJ1-2	.	.	12	TRBV12-3/TRBV12-4	TGTGCCAGCAGTTTACAGATCTATGGCTACACCTTC	CASSLQIYGYTF
TRBJ1-1	.	.	13	TRBV29-1	TGCAGCGTTGAAATGGGTGCGGACACTGAAGCTTTCTTT	CSVEMGADTEAFF
TRBJ1-5	.	TRBD1	15	TRBV7-2	TGTGCCAGCAGCTTATGGGACAGTAGCAATCAGCCCCAGCATTTT	CASSLWDSSNQPQHF
TRBJ1-5	.	TRBD1	15	TRBV30	TGTGCCTGGAGGGCGGGACAGGGGAGCAATCAGCCCCAGCATTTT	CAWRAGQGSNQPQHF
TRBJ1-2	.	.	13	TRBV27	TGTGCCAGCAGTTTTAACAGGAACTATGGCTACACCTTC	CASSFNRNYGYTF
TRBJ2-3	.	TRBD1	14	TRBV27	TGTGCCAGCAGCGAAAGACAGGGGGCAGATACGCAGTATTTT	CASSERQGADTQYF
TRBJ1-1	.	.	13	TRBV6-6	TGTGCCAGCAGCCGCCGGGGACTTCATGAAGCTTTCTTT	CASSRRGLHEAFF
TRBJ1-4	.	.	14	TRBV2	TGTGCCAGCAGTCAAGACAGCCAGGGAGAAAAACTGTTTTTT	CASSQDSQGEKLFF
TRBJ1-1	.	.	12	TRBV23-1	TGCGCCCGGGGGGCAGGGCCGAGTGAAGCTTTCTTT	CARGAGPSEAFF